This note documents a single TCR beta chain sequence. What it binds is not known. V lost 5 bases and J lost 9, with 20 bases in between. Germline CDR1 reads MDHEN; CDR2 reads SYDVKM. The CDR3 contains 14 residues. This sample stems from a study of blood T cells in healthy people across ages. Per sample, extraction of total RNA gave at least 5.5 micrograms in every case. Study-level points and caveats: Naive T cell percentage showed a strong correlation with the diversity of TCR beta. While age rose, TCR beta diversity per million T cells dropped in a roughly linear way.

PCR was performed a second time for roughly 6 to 12 cycles using a sample-barcoded 5' primer and a J-beta primer mix. MiXCR, run by TCRdb on the 5' RACE reads, gives a single entry per CDR3 protein. The data hold fewer than 950,000 distinct CDR3 sequences, with approximately 53% observed a single time. The chain recombines TRBV28 with TRBJ2-7; D gene unclear. The sequence was collected from an elderly man in good health. The specimen was blood. The CDR3 DNA is TGTGCCAGCAGTCCCATTTTCGTCCCAGCTGGGCAGTACTTC. It specifies CASSPIFVPAGQYF.